These 7 T cell receptor beta chains came from one sample sequenced in a study of blood T cells in healthy people across ages. PCR was performed a second time for roughly 7 to 11 cycles using a sample-barcoded 5' primer and a J-beta primer mix. TCRdb re-called the 5' RACE reads through MiXCR, storing one row per CDR3 protein. In the table there are over a million distinct CDR3 sequences, 59% of which are singletons. The sequencing sample was made of blood. Receptors were obtained from a man in his late teens or twenties in good health.

The chain combines TRBV28 with TRBJ1-2; a possible D gene is TRBD1 (6 bases). The CDR3 runs to 13 residues. Trimming cost V 4 bases and J 13 bases, with 19 bases left between them. Germline V gene sequence: CDR1 MDHEN, CDR2 SYDVKM. The CDR3 reads CASSSGTPYGGTF. CDR3 nucleotides: TGTGCCAGCAGTTCAGGGACACCCTACGGGGGCACCTTC.

V and J are TRBV11-2 and TRBJ2-7; TRBD1 matches at 8 bases. J gave up 4 bases and V 3 bases, and 14 bases lay outside the gene matches. The CDR3 sequence is 17 residues long. Germline V gene sequence: CDR1 SGHAT, CDR2 FQNNGV. The CDR3 spells CASSFYRGKYDSYEQYF. The CDR3 bases are TGTGCCAGCAGCTTCTACAGGGGGAAATACGATTCGTACGAGCAGTACTTC.

At least ten counts were recorded for this clonotype. The chain joins TRBV20-1 to TRBJ2-3; D not resolved. V was clipped by 3 bases and J by 4 bases, with 2 bases between them. The CDR3 consists of 10 residues. The germline gives CDR1 DFQATT, CDR2 SNEGSKA (reference sequence). The CDR3 loop reads CSARADTQYF. Here the CDR3 DNA reads TGCAGTGCTAGGGCAGATACGCAGTATTTT.

This clonotype appeared once. The chain couples TRBV9 to TRBJ2-5, with a tentative D call TRBD1 (6 bases). In germline, CDR1 is SGDLS, CDR2 YYNGEE. The length of the CDR3 is 14 residues. With 1 base removed from V and 0 bases from J, the gap between germline ends came to 7 bases. DNA for the CDR3: TGTGCCAGCAGCGTACAGGGGTACCAAGAGACCCAGTACTTC. It translates to CASSVQGYQETQYF.

The chain has TRBV18 and TRBJ2-5; D uncertain. This CDR3 comprises 13 residues. From germline, CDR1 is KGHSH and CDR2 LQKENI. V lost 4 bases and J lost 5, with 11 bases in between. Here the CDR3 reads CASSRSQEETQYF. The CDR3 coding sequence is TGTGCCAGCTCACGTTCACAAGAGGAGACCCAGTACTTC.

The CDR3 loop reads CSAALLAGGPLRQETQYF. CDR3 nucleotide sequence: TGCAGTGCTGCCTTACTAGCGGGAGGGCCTCTAAGGCAGGAGACCCAGTACTTC. The chain uses TRBV20-1 and TRBJ2-5; TRBD2 agrees at 13 bases. Germline lookup yields CDR1 DFQATT and CDR2 SNEGSKA (reference sequence). The CDR3 contains 18 residues. Unmatched junction bases numbered 17, after V lost 5 bases and J lost 5 bases.

This sequence joins TRBV11-2 and TRBJ2-5, with 8 bases lining up with TRBD2. V gave up 5 bases and J gave up 3 bases; unmatched junction bases: 8. Germline CDR1 SGHAT, CDR2 FQNNGV. The CDR3 length is 15 residues. The CDR3 is CASSPSAGGEETQYF. The CDR3 nucleotides read TGTGCCAGCAGCCCATCGGCGGGGGGCGAAGAGACCCAGTACTTC.